The 8 T cell receptor beta chains below come from one sample, sequenced in a study of T-cell reconstitution after alpha-beta-depleted transplantation in children. Preparing the TCRbeta library involved the use of unique molecular identifiers. TCRdb reanalysed the PCR reads using MiXCR and keeps one entry per CDR3 protein. The table shows more than 90,000 distinct CDR3 sequences, with 10% occurring only once. This sample comprised PBMCs, obtained before TCRalphabeta/CD19-depleted stem cell transplant. These receptors all stem from a boy aged 2 to 10 with acute lymphoblastic leukemia, due to receive a stem cell transplant.

The V call is TRBV3-1, the J call TRBJ1-6; perhaps TRBD1 as D (5 bases). V was pared by 4 bases and J by 9 bases, with 13 bases between. The CDR3 loop spans 14 amino acids. The germline CDR1 and CDR2 sequences are LGHDT and YNNKEL (reference sequence). CDR3 sequence reads: CASSPLLGGSPLHF. The CDR3, as DNA: TGTGCCAGCAGCCCCCTGCTCGGGGGTTCACCCCTCCACTTT.

This clonotype occurred a few times. J is TRBJ2-7 and V is TRBV18; no reliable D call. The V gene lost 3 bases and the J gene lost 0 bases, with 9 bases spanning the gap. The CDR3 extends over 14 amino acids. Germline values: CDR1 KGHSH, CDR2 LQKENI. CDR3 in DNA: TGTGCCAGCTCACCGTCAGCACACTCCTACGAGCAGTACTTC. This encodes CASSPSAHSYEQYF. Looking up the rest from reference TRBV18 and TRBJ2-7 gives the full variable domain: NAGVMQNPRHLVRRRGQEARLRCSPMKGHSHVYWYRQLPEEGLKFMVYLQKENIIDESGMPKERFSAEFPKEGPSILRIQQVVRGDSAAYFCASSPSAHSYEQYFGPGTRLTVT.

This clonotype showed up just a few times. The genes are TRBV6-5 and TRBJ2-1, with D perhaps TRBD2 (7 bases). The CDR3 sequence is 16 residues long. Trimming took 0 bases from V and 4 from J, leaving 13 bases between them. Germline-derived CDR1 and CDR2 are MNHEY and SVGAGI. The CDR3 is CASSYSRGEGYNEQFF. CDR3 coding DNA: TGTGCCAGCAGTTACTCAAGGGGGGAGGGTTACAATGAGCAGTTCTTC.

This clonotype was seen a handful of times. J is TRBJ1-3 and V is TRBV18; D gene uncertain. Trimming shortened V by 10 bases and J by 2 bases, and 15 bases separated the two germline ends. This CDR3 spans 14 amino acids. CDR1 and CDR2 from the germline V gene are KGHSH and LQKENI. CDR3 DNA: TGTGCCACGGAACCCGACGTCGCTGGAAACACCATATATTTT. Amino acids: CATEPDVAGNTIYF.

The chain recombines TRBV28 with TRBJ1-4, with unresolved D. The CDR3 is 12 amino acids. Looked up from germline, CDR1 is MDHEN and CDR2 is SYDVKM. V was pared by 2 bases and J by 7 bases, with 5 bases between. The chain's CDR3 is CASSLQGEKLFF. The DNA of the CDR3 is TGTGCCAGCAGTTTACAAGGTGAAAAACTGTTTTTT.

Concerning this clonotype: A much larger clone lies a single base off, so this may be a read error. The chain has TRBV5-1 and TRBJ2-3; D is ambiguous. CDR3 length: 15 amino acids. Trimming took 2 bases from V and 5 from J, leaving 15 bases between them. CDR1 is SGHRS, CDR2 YFSETQ, per germline. The CDR3: CASSFCSSSLDTQYF. DNA for the CDR3: TGCGCCAGCAGCTTCTGCTCCAGTAGCCTAGATACGCAGTATTTT.

In this sample, this clonotype is medium-sized. The genes are TRBV20-1 and TRBJ2-1; 10 bases fit TRBD2. This CDR3 has 16 amino acids. Germline V gene data show CDR1 as DFQATT and CDR2 as SNEGSKA (reference sequence). V lost 5 bases, J lost 9 bases, and 16 bases stayed unmatched. CDR3 coding DNA: TGCAGTGCTCTAATGCTAGCGGGAGCTGGGTTAAGTGAGCAGTTCTTC. Translating it yields CSALMLAGAGLSEQFF.

The chain carries TRBV7-8 and TRBJ2-1; 9 positions agree with TRBD2. J lost 10 bases, V lost 5 bases, and 12 bases had no gene match. The germline V gene encodes CDR1 SGHVS and CDR2 FQNEAQ. The length of the CDR3 is 15 residues. Here the CDR3 reads CASSHEREVTYEQFF. DNA of the CDR3: TGTGCCAGCAGCCACGAGCGGGAGGTTACCTACGAGCAGTTCTTC. The full variable domain, in which reference TRBV7-8 and TRBJ2-1 provide the parts outside the CDR3, is GAGVSQSPRYKVAKRGQDVALRCDPISGHVSLFWYQQALGQGPEFLTYFQNEAQLDKSGLPSDRFFAERPEGSVSTLKIQRTQQEDSAVYLCASSHEREVTYEQFFGPGTRLTVL.